The clone carrying this T cell receptor beta chain was recorded at least ten times. The antigen is not known. The source of the sample is a study of T-cell memory formation after mild COVID-19. Study as a whole: Clustering of TCRs was largely donor specific.

V was cut by 5 bases and J by 2 bases, with 5 bases left in between. The CDR3 consists of 12 residues. The germline V gene encodes CDR1 SGHAT and CDR2 FQNNGV. Findings of the study overall: Shrinking CD4+ clones were chiefly CM and EM; CD8+ ones were chiefly EMRA.

Amplification by 5'RACE using constant-segment primers produced TCR alpha and TCR beta cDNA libraries that carried sample barcodes and UMIs. TCRdb analysed the 5' RACE reads with MiXCR anew, one entry per CDR3 protein. The top ten hold about a fifth of the sample, which has just under 350,000 distinct CDR3 sequences, 10% to 15% seen once. V gene TRBV11-2 combines with J gene TRBJ2-3; D not resolved. The sample taken for sequencing was PBMCs or a T cell subset sorted from them (not recorded which). This sequence originates from a man between 18 and 29 years old who had mild COVID-19 (a few samples of this study predate the infection). Cell type and time point are not known. CDR3 residues: CASSPHTDTQYF. The CDR3 region has the DNA TGTGCCAGCAGCCCTCACACAGATACGCAGTATTTT.